These 19 T cell receptor beta chains share one sample of origin, sequenced in a study of blood T cell repertoires in COVID-19. The repertoire was sequenced with immunoSEQ multiplex PCR; TCRdb's copy has only in-frame clones and lacks some. The sample lists 250,000 to 350,000 clones; 80% to 90% were seen once. Input material: PBMCs or T cells enriched from blood (not recorded which). The source of these receptors is a woman aged 25-40 years who had recovered from COVID-19.

The CDR3, as DNA: TGTGCCAGCACTAGGGGCTATGGCTACACCTTC. Encoded protein: CASTRGYGYTF. V usage is TRBV28 and J usage is TRBJ1-2, with D perhaps matching TRBD1 (5 bases). Germline values: CDR1 MDHEN, CDR2 SYDVKM. The CDR3 is 11 amino acids. Trimming took off 7 bases at V and 4 bases at J, with 7 bases between the two ends.

The V and J genes are TRBV7-3 and TRBJ2-1; D possibly corresponds to TRBD2 (6 bases). The CDR3 loop spans 16 amino acids. V lost 0 bases and J 8 bases, leaving 17 bases between the germline ends. Looked up from germline, CDR1 is SGHTA and CDR2 is FQGTGA. The CDR3 reads CASSLTLSSAVYEQFF. The CDR3 DNA sequence: TGTGCCAGCAGCTTAACGTTGTCTAGCGCGGTATATGAGCAGTTCTTC.

The chain has TRBV5-1 and TRBJ2-1, with TRBD2 matching 7 bases. The trim removed 4 bases at V and 0 bases at J, leaving 7 bases unmatched. Germline V gene sequence: CDR1 SGHRS, CDR2 YFSETQ. The CDR3 extends over 16 amino acids. CDR3 region: CASSVYSGNSYNEQFF. Here the CDR3 DNA reads TGCGCCAGCAGCGTCTACAGCGGGAACTCCTACAATGAGCAGTTCTTC.

The chain links TRBV6-1 to TRBJ2-1; 9 bases are a match to TRBD1. The germline V gene has CDR1 MNHNS and CDR2 SASEGT. The ends lost 2 bases at V and 5 bases at J; junction bases unmatched: 4. The CDR3 is 15 residues long. This CDR3 is CASSEPGQGNNEQFF. Here the CDR3 DNA reads TGTGCCAGCAGTGAACCGGGACAGGGAAACAATGAGCAGTTCTTC.

This rearrangement joins TRBV2 to TRBJ2-6, with TRBD1 as a possible D gene (5 bases). CDR1 is SNHLY and CDR2 is FYNNEI in the germline V gene. The CDR3 spans 17 residues. The ends were cut back, 2 bases at V and 3 bases at J, with 14 bases in the middle. DNA of the CDR3: TGTGCCAGCAGTGAACGACGGACATCCAGTGGGGCCAACGTCCTGACTTTC. Encoded protein: CASSERRTSSGANVLTF.

The V and J genes are TRBV9 and TRBJ2-5; 10 bases map to TRBD2. Per the germline V gene, CDR1 is SGDLS and CDR2 is YYNGEE. The CDR3 runs to 18 residues. After removal of 0 bases from V and 2 bases from J, the junction contained 10 bases not matched to a gene. The CDR3 sequence is CASSVALQAGGLQETQYF. The CDR3 DNA sequence: TGTGCCAGCAGCGTAGCTTTGCAAGCGGGGGGGCTTCAAGAGACCCAGTACTTC. Complete variable domain (other parts from reference TRBV9 and TRBJ2-5): DSGVTQTPKHLITATGQRVTLRCSPRSGDLSVYWYQQSLDQGLQFLIQYYNGEERAKGNILERFSAQQFPDLHSELNLSSLELGDSALYFCASSVALQAGGLQETQYFGPGTRLLVL.

The chain employs TRBV28 and TRBJ2-3; 9 bases map to TRBD1. This CDR3 has 15 residues. Germline V lookup: CDR1 MDHEN, CDR2 SYDVKM. With V trimmed by 2 bases and J by 4 bases, 4 bases remained unmatched. The CDR3 loop reads CASSLRDREADTQYF. The CDR3 nucleotides read TGTGCCAGCAGTTTAAGGGACAGGGAAGCAGATACGCAGTATTTT.

In its sample, this clone was seen a few times. This chain connects TRBV2 to TRBJ2-2, with 13 bases identical to TRBD2. The CDR3 is 14 amino acids. Germline-derived CDR1 and CDR2 are SNHLY and FYNNEI. The V gene end was trimmed by 8 bases and the J gene end by 6 bases; junction bases not matched to a gene: 3. Written as DNA, the CDR3 is TGTGCCAGCGGACTAGCGGGAGCCGCCGGGGAGCTGTTTTTT. Translated: CASGLAGAAGELFF.

This clone was observed a single time. V is TRBV28 and J is TRBJ2-4, with 11 bases lining up with TRBD2. This CDR3 has 14 residues. Trimming cost V 8 bases and J 0 bases; bases outside gene matches: 0. CDR1 and CDR2 from the germline V gene are MDHEN and SYDVKM. The CDR3 nucleotides read TGTGCCAGCGGACTAGCGGGAGCCAAAAACATTCAGTACTTC. Amino acid sequence: CASGLAGAKNIQYF.

V gene TRBV9 combines with J gene TRBJ2-1; tentatively, D is TRBD2 (6 bases). Germline V lookup: CDR1 SGDLS, CDR2 YYNGEE. Trimming cost V 3 bases and J 0 bases, with 10 bases left between them. This CDR3 comprises 15 residues. The CDR3 DNA reads as TGTGCCAGCAGCGGCACCGGGAGCTCCTACAATGAGCAGTTCTTC. Amino acid sequence: CASSGTGSSYNEQFF.

CDR3 loop: CASSLSGANVLTF. In DNA form, the CDR3 reads TGTGCCAGCAGCCTCTCTGGGGCCAACGTCCTGACTTTC. V gene TRBV27 combines with J gene TRBJ2-6; no firm D call. The CDR3 covers 13 residues. V lost 6 bases, J lost 0 bases, and 3 bases lay in between. Germline loops: CDR1 MNHEY, CDR2 SMNVEV (reference sequence).

The chain recombines TRBV19 with TRBJ1-2, with D hard to call. The CDR3 is made up of 15 amino acids. Between the trimmed V and J ends, which lost 6 bases and 1 base, there was a span of 15 bases. Germline assignment: CDR1 LNHDA and CDR2 SQIVND (reference sequence). The CDR3 DNA reads as TGTGCCAGTAGAACCGATAACAGTTTTAACTATGGCTACACCTTC. Translated, it gives CASRTDNSFNYGYTF.

The chain employs TRBV19 and TRBJ1-1; possibly TRBD1 for D (5 bases). CDR1 and CDR2 (germline): LNHDA, SQIVND (reference sequence). This CDR3 region has 13 residues. With 8 bases removed from V and 1 base from J, the gap between germline ends came to 11 bases. The CDR3 coding sequence is TGTGCCAGTTCGACAGCCCCGAACACTGAAGCTTTCTTT. This sequence encodes CASSTAPNTEAFF.

This clone has a handful of counts. The rearrangement uses TRBV5-4 and TRBJ1-2, with 7 bases that match TRBD1. Germline V gives CDR1 SGHNT, CDR2 YYREEE (reference sequence). V shed 4 bases and J 6 bases; nucleotides not matched to a gene: 12. This CDR3 contains 15 residues. The DNA for the CDR3 is TGTGCCAGCAGCCCAGGGGGAGCTATAACGAATGGCTACACCTTC. It specifies CASSPGGAITNGYTF.

The rearrangement joins TRBV12-3 or TRBV12-4 to TRBJ1-2; TRBD1 is a possible D gene (6 bases). Trimming shortened V by 6 bases and J by 7 bases, and 12 bases separated the two germline ends. CDR3 length: 12 amino acids. CDR3 in DNA: TGTGCCAGCAGAAATGCAGGGGTTGGCTACACCTTC. Its protein is CASRNAGVGYTF.

V and J are TRBV7-9 and TRBJ2-7; weak D call: TRBD1 (7 bases). CDR3 length equals 15 residues. Per germline, CDR1 SEHNR and CDR2 FQNEAQ (reference sequence). V lost 1 base, J lost 6 bases, and 16 bases lay in between. The CDR3 loop is CASSLGVRGAGEQYF. The CDR3 DNA follows: TGTGCCAGCAGCTTAGGGGTCAGGGGGGCGGGCGAGCAGTACTTC.

The genes are TRBV4-2 and TRBJ2-7; 7 bases line up with TRBD1. The CDR3 runs to 15 residues. With 0 bases clipped from V and 2 bases from J, the junction kept 4 bases outside the gene matches. Germline assignment: CDR1 LGHNA and CDR2 YNFKEQ. CDR3 bases: TGTGCCAGCAGCCAAGATCCCGACAGGGCCTACGAGCAGTACTTC. Protein sequence: CASSQDPDRAYEQYF.

The genes are TRBV6-1 and TRBJ2-2, with 7 bases that match TRBD1. There are 14 residues in the CDR3. Unmatched junction bases numbered 4, after V lost 5 bases and J lost 4 bases. The germline V gene encodes CDR1 MNHNS and CDR2 SASEGT. The CDR3 spells CASSLQGSTGELFF. The CDR3, as DNA: TGTGCCAGCAGTTTACAGGGGTCCACCGGGGAGCTGTTTTTT.

V is TRBV28 and J is TRBJ1-5; D uncertain. Looked up from germline, CDR1 is MDHEN and CDR2 is SYDVKM. V lost 3 bases and J 4 bases, leaving 13 bases between the germline ends. This CDR3 is 15 amino acids long. For the CDR3, the DNA is TGTGCCAGCAGTTTGTCCGGAGGGCTGAATCAGCCCCAGCATTTT. It translates to CASSLSGGLNQPQHF.